This T cell receptor beta chain was sequenced in a study of T-cell memory formation after mild COVID-19. Study at large: Largely donor-specific TCR clusters were found.

Study findings and constraints: The study found balanced CD4/CD8 in clones contracting day 15 to 85 and a CD4+ lean in later expanders.

Germline V gives CDR1 MNHEY, CDR2 SVGEGT. V lost 6 bases, J lost 3 bases, and 18 bases lay in between. The CDR3 runs 17 residues. The 5'RACE method, run with constant-segment primers, produced TCR alpha and TCR beta cDNA libraries (carrying sample barcodes and UMIs). TCRdb used MiXCR to reprocess the 5' RACE reads, holding one entry per CDR3 protein. The sample has over 300,000 distinct CDR3 sequences, 20% to 25% seen once; the top ten hold under 25%. The table lists this clonotype with many counts. Its antigen is not known. Sequenced: PBMCs or a T cell subset sorted from them (not recorded which). The chain couples TRBV6-2 or TRBV6-3 to TRBJ1-6; tentative D call: TRBD1 (5 bases). The TCR comes from a man between 18 and 29 years old who had mild COVID-19 (a few samples of this study predate the infection). Cell type and time point are not known. In nucleotides, the CDR3 is TGTGCCAGCAGCCGAAATCGGGACGGACGCTATAATTCACCCCTCCACTTT. As protein: CASSRNRDGRYNSPLHF.